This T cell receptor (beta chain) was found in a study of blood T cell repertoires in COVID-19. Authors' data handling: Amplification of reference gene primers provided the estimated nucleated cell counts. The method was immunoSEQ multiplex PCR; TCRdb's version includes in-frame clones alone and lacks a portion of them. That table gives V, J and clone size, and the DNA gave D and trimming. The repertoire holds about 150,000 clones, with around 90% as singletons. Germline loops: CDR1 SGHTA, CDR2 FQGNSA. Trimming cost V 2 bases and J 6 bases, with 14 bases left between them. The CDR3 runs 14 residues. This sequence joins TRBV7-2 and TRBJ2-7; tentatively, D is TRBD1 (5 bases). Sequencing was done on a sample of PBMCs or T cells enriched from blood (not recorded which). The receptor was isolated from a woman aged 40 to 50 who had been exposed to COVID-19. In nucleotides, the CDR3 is TGTGCCAGCAGCTTATCGAAGGGGTTAGGCGAGCAGTACTTC. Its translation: CASSLSKGLGEQYF.